The sequence of this T cell receptor beta chain was determined in a study of OX40 agonist ivuxolimab in advanced cancers. Turning to the study itself: It was ivuxolimab, an agonistic anti-OX40 (CD134) antibody, that patients were treated with. Cohort: 80% to 90% men, mean age about 60, aged about 23 to 79.

Measured with immunoSEQ multiplex PCR; TCRdb has only the in-frame clones, and not every one. This table has around 70,000 clones, about 91% appearing once. Here the sequenced sample was CD4+ or CD8+ T cells sorted from blood, taken in a trial of the OX40 agonist ivuxolimab. This TCR was sampled from an adult with an advanced solid tumor such as melanoma, head and neck, liver or kidney cancer.

CDR3 coding DNA: TGCGCCAGCAGCCGGACTAGGGAGGAGACCCAGTACTTC. Its translation: CASSRTREETQYF. V is TRBV5-1 and J is TRBJ2-5, with TRBD2 matching over 7 bases. CDR1 and CDR2 (germline): SGHRS, YFSETQ. V shed 4 bases and J 5 bases; nucleotides not matched to a gene: 5. This CDR3 region has 13 residues.